This T cell receptor (beta chain) was recorded in a study of CD8 T cells in ankylosing spondylitis. General study points: Within ankylosing spondylitis blood, a TCR beta motif made up of roughly eight highly homologous variants appeared to be characteristic. CD8+ disease-linked clones were present at relatively low frequencies in blood.

This CDR3 region has 17 residues. V gave up 4 bases and J gave up 2 bases; unmatched junction bases: 12. Germline V gives CDR1 LGHNA, CDR2 YNFKEQ. Quantitative barcoded 5'-RACE was used to prepare TCR beta libraries. In TCRdb, the 5' RACE reads were re-called with MiXCR into one record per CDR3 protein. The sample holds 100,000 to 150,000 distinct CDR3 sequences; 17% are singletons and the top ten take about 30%. This clonotype occurred a few times. Its antigen is undetermined. Sequencing was done on a sample of blood, either unsorted or a sorted T cell fraction (not recorded which). This TCR was recovered from a male donor with ankylosing spondylitis. V gene TRBV4-2 combines with J gene TRBJ2-7; 9 bases match TRBD2. The CDR3: CASSLATNLAGPYEQYF. The CDR3 DNA is TGTGCCAGCAGCCTAGCTACAAATCTAGCGGGACCCTACGAGCAGTACTTC.